This TCR beta chain was sequenced for a study of CD8 T cells in Susac syndrome. Overall study results and limits: The study's TCR sequencing and HLA analysis drew on a certain number of individuals. That number was acknowledged as relatively small.

The RNA, 0.5 to 1 ug, was put through reverse transcription using random hexamers. It was immunoSEQ multiplex PCR that amplified TCR beta CDR3 across 54 Vbeta and 13 Jbeta. TCRdb called the immunoSEQ multiplex PCR reads again in MiXCR, with one record for every CDR3 protein. Here the sample spans about 210,000 distinct CDR3 sequences, about 95% being singletons. V lost 3 bases, J lost 4 bases, and 3 bases stayed unmatched. The CDR3 extends over 13 amino acids. Germline loops: CDR1 DFQATT, CDR2 SNEGSKA (reference sequence). Comments on this clonotype: The target antigen is unknown.

The multiple sclerosis controls were treatment-naive patients with relapsing-remitting disease that was stable or active. Sequencing was carried out using CD4+ T cells from PBMCs. This chain links TRBV20-1 with TRBJ2-1; 7 bases agree with TRBD1. The origin of this receptor is a human donor with multiple sclerosis. The CDR3 region is CSARTGRYNEQFF. The CDR3 bases are TGCAGTGCTAGGACAGGGCGGTACAATGAGCAGTTCTTC.